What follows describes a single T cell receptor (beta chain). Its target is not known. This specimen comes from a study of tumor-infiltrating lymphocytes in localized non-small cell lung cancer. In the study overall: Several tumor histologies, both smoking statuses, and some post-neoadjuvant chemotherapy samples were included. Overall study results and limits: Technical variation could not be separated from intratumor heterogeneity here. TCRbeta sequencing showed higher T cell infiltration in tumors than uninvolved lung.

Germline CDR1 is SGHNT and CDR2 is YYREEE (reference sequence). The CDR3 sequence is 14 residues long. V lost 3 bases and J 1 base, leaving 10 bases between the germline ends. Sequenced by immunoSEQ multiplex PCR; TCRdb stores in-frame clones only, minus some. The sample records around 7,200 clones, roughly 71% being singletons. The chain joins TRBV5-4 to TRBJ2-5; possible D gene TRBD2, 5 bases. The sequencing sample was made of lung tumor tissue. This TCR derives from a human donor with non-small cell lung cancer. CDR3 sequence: CASSSGLLQETQYF. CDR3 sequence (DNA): TGTGCCAGCAGCTCTGGACTTCTCCAAGAGACCCAGTACTTC.